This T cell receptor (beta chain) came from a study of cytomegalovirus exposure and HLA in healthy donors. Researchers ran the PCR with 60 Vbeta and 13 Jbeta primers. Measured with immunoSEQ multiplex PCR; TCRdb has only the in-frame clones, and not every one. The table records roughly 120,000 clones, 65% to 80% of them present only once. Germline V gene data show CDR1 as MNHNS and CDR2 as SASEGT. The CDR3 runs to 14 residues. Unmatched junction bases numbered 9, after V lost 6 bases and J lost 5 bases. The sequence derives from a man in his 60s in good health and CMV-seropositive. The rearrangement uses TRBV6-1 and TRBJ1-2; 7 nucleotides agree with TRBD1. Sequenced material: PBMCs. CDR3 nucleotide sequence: TGTGCCAGCAGCCTGACAGGGAGCGATTATGGCTACACCTTC. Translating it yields CASSLTGSDYGYTF.